A selection of T cell receptor beta chains follows, all from one sample in a study of T cell responses to AZD1222 COVID-19 vaccine. Clones were sequenced by immunoSEQ multiplex PCR, and TCRdb holds only the in-frame ones, with some missing. The sample lists 150,000 or so clones, almost 90% occurring once. This specimen was peripheral blood, taken on day 0 of AZD1222 vaccination. The receptor source for this set is an adult in good health. The CDR3 runs from the conserved cysteine through the conserved F or W. The D gene is left open where the match is weak. Size is stated for part of the rows, as once, few or many counts, or as a class when the clone is expanded.

CDR3: CASSSDSLETQYF
DNA: TGTGCCAGCAGCTCAGACTCTTTAGAGACCCAGTACTTC
length: 13
size: -
J: TRBJ2-5
V: TRBV5-6
D: -

CDR3: CASSRAGGSNYGYTF
DNA: TGTGCCAGCAGCCGGGCGGGAGGTTCTAACTATGGCTACACCTTC
length: 15
size: -
J: TRBJ1-2
V: TRBV7-9
D: -

CDR3: CASSIELAGVGAYEQYF
DNA: TGTGCCAGTAGTATAGAACTAGCGGGAGTTGGAGCCTACGAGCAGTACTTC
length: 17
size: -
J: TRBJ2-7
V: TRBV19
D: TRBD2

CDR3: CASSEGLREQFF
DNA: TGTGCCAGCAGTGAGGGGTTGCGGGAGCAGTTCTTC
length: 12
size: -
J: TRBJ2-1
V: TRBV12-3/TRBV12-4
D: -

CDR3: CASSYSIGTGGRVFF
DNA: TGTGCCAGCAGTTACTCGATCGGGACAGGGGGCCGGGTTTTCTTT
length: 15
size: -
J: TRBJ1-1
V: TRBV6-2/TRBV6-3
D: TRBD1

CDR3: CASSIDSVTDTQYF
DNA: TGTGCCAGTAGTATAGATAGTGTGACAGATACGCAGTATTTT
length: 14
size: once
J: TRBJ2-3
V: TRBV19
D: -

CDR3: CAWSPGLGRNQPQHF
DNA: TGTGCCTGGAGCCCTGGACTTGGTAGGAATCAGCCCCAGCATTTT
length: 15
size: -
J: TRBJ1-5
V: TRBV30
D: -

CDR3: CASSMQGSETQYF
DNA: TGTGCCAGTAGTATGCAGGGATCGGAGACCCAGTACTTC
length: 13
size: -
J: TRBJ2-5
V: TRBV19
D: -

CDR3: CASSVTERGDTDTQYF
DNA: TGTGCCAGCAGCGTAACGGAGCGGGGGGACACAGATACGCAGTATTTT
length: 16
size: -
J: TRBJ2-3
V: TRBV9
D: TRBD2

CDR3: CASSLTGGREETQYF
DNA: TGTGCCAGCAGCTTAACTGGCGGGAGGGAAGAGACCCAGTACTTC
length: 15
size: -
J: TRBJ2-5
V: TRBV7-3
D: TRBD2

CDR3: CASSAQGVTEAFF
DNA: TGTGCCAGCAGCGCCCAAGGTGTCACTGAAGCTTTCTTT
length: 13
size: -
J: TRBJ1-1
V: TRBV21-1
D: -

CDR3: CASSYSQGSEAFF
DNA: TGTGCCAGCAGTTACTCGCAGGGCTCTGAAGCTTTCTTT
length: 13
size: -
J: TRBJ1-1
V: TRBV6-6
D: -

CDR3: CASSFITGGTEAFF
DNA: TGTGCCAGCAGTTTTATCACGGGGGGAACTGAAGCTTTCTTT
length: 14
size: -
J: TRBJ1-1
V: TRBV28
D: -

CDR3: CASSTQTGPQETQYF
DNA: TGTGCCAGCAGCACCCAGACAGGTCCCCAAGAGACCCAGTACTTC
length: 15
size: -
J: TRBJ2-5
V: TRBV7-8
D: -

CDR3: CASSPPFQETQYF
DNA: TGTGCCAGCAGCCCGCCCTTTCAAGAGACCCAGTACTTC
length: 13
size: -
J: TRBJ2-5
V: TRBV7-9
D: -

CDR3: CASSFTRNTGELFF
DNA: TGTGCCAGCAGCTTCACTAGGAACACCGGGGAGCTGTTTTTT
length: 14
size: -
J: TRBJ2-2
V: TRBV14
D: -

CDR3: CASSSPSDSTQYF
DNA: TGTGCCAGCAGCTCCCCTAGCGATTCTACGCAGTATTTT
length: 13
size: -
J: TRBJ2-3
V: TRBV7-3
D: -

CDR3: CASSLERGRAFF
DNA: TGTGCCAGCAGCTTGGAAAGGGGTCGAGCTTTCTTT
length: 12
size: few
J: TRBJ1-1
V: TRBV5-6
D: -

CDR3: CASSLGTNTEAFF
DNA: TGTGCCAGCAGTTTGGGAACAAACACTGAAGCTTTCTTT
length: 13
size: -
J: TRBJ1-1
V: TRBV27
D: -

CDR3: CASSVGDREGSPLHF
DNA: TGTGCCAGCAGCGTAGGAGACAGGGAAGGTTCACCCCTCCACTTT
length: 15
size: once
J: TRBJ1-6
V: TRBV9
D: TRBD1

CDR3: CASSQDFGGTPEAFF
DNA: TGCGCCAGCAGCCAAGATTTCGGAGGGACCCCTGAAGCTTTCTTT
length: 15
size: once
J: TRBJ1-1
V: TRBV4-3
D: -

CDR3: CASSSGQGTDEAFF
DNA: TGTGCCAGCTCGTCGGGACAGGGGACTGATGAAGCTTTCTTT
length: 14
size: -
J: TRBJ1-1
V: TRBV18
D: TRBD1

CDR3: CAGSGGPLNEQFF
DNA: TGTGCCGGCTCGGGGGGGCCCCTCAATGAGCAGTTCTTC
length: 13
size: -
J: TRBJ2-1
V: TRBV6-6
D: TRBD2

CDR3: CASRGVYEQYF
DNA: TGTGCCTCTCGGGGGGTCTACGAGCAGTACTTC
length: 11
size: -
J: TRBJ2-7
V: TRBV3-1/TRBV3-2
D: TRBD2